This T cell receptor (beta chain) emerged from a study of T-cell memory formation after mild COVID-19. CDR1 and CDR2 from the germline V gene are SEHNR and FQNEAQ (reference sequence). CDR3 length: 13 amino acids. V dropped 5 bases and J dropped 0 bases, with 4 bases sitting between them. With respect to this clonotype: Its antigen is unidentified.

Study-level points and caveats: Memory sampled before infection contained some responding clones, suggesting cross-reactive memory joined. Clones contracting day 15 to 85 were balanced CD4/CD8; later expanders leaned CD4+.

TCR alpha and TCR beta cDNA libraries carrying sample barcodes and UMIs came from 5'RACE with constant-segment primers. TCRdb reprocessed the 5' RACE reads with MiXCR, giving one entry per CDR3 protein. Of about 270,000 distinct CDR3 sequences in the sample, roughly 15% were seen once. The gene calls are TRBV7-9 and TRBJ1-4; the D is unclear. Sequencing was performed on PBMCs or a T cell subset sorted from them (not recorded which). The receptor was isolated from an adult woman who had mild COVID-19 (a few samples of this study predate the infection). Cell type and time point are not known. The CDR3 nucleotides read TGTGCCAGCAGCCCTACAACTAATGAAAAACTGTTTTTT. This sequence encodes CASSPTTNEKLFF.